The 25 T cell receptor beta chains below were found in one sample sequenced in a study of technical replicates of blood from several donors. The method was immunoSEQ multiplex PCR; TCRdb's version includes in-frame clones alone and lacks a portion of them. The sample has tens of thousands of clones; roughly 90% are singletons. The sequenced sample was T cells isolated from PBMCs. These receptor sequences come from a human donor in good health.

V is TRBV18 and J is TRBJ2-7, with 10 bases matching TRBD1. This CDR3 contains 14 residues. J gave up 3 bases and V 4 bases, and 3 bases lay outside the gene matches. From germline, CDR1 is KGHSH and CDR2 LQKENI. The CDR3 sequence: CASSRDRGGYEQYF. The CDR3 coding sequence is TGTGCCAGCTCACGGGACAGGGGAGGCTACGAGCAGTACTTC.

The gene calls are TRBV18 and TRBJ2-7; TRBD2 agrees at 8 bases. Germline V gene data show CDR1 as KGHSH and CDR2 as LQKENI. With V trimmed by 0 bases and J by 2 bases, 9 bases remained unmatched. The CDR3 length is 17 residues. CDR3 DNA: TGTGCCAGCTCACCACCGTCGGGAGGGAGGGCACCCTACGAGCAGTACTTC. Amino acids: CASSPPSGGRAPYEQYF.

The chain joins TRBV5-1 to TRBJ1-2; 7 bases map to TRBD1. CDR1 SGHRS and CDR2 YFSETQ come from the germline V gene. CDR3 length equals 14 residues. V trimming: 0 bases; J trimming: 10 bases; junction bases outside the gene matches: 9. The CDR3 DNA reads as TGCGCCAGCAGCTTGGAGGCAGGGGGAGTGGCCTACACCTTC. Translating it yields CASSLEAGGVAYTF.

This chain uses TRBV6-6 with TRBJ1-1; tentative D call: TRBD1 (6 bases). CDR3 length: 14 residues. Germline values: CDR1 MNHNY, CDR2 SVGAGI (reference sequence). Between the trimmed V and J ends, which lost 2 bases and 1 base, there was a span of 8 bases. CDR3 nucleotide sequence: TGTGCCAGCAGTTACCAGGGGCCGAACACTGAAGCTTTCTTT. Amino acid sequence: CASSYQGPNTEAFF.

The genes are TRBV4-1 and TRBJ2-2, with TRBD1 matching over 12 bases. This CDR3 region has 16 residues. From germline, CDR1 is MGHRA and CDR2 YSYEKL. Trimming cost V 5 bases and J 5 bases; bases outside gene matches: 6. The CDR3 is CASSKGQGAGTGELFF. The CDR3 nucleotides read TGCGCCAGCAGCAAGGGACAGGGGGCAGGTACCGGGGAGCTGTTTTTT.

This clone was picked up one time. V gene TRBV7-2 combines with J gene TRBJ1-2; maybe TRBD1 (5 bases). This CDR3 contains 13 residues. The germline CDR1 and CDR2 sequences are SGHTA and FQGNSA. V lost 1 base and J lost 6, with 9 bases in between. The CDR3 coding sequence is TGTGCCAGCAGCTTAGGCAGGGTGGATGGCTACACCTTC. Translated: CASSLGRVDGYTF.

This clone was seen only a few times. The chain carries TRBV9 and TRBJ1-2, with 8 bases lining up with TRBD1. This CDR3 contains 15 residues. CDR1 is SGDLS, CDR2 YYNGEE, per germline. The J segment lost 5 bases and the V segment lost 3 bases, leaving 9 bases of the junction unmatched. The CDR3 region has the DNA TGTGCCAGCAGCGGTTCGGGGACAGGAGTATATGGCTACACCTTC. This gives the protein CASSGSGTGVYGYTF.

The CDR3 region has the DNA TGTGCCAGCAACCCCCCGGGACAAACCTACGAGCAGTACTTC. This encodes CASNPPGQTYEQYF. This chain joins TRBV5-4 and TRBJ2-7, with D maybe TRBD1 (6 bases). The CDR3 spans 14 residues. The V end lost 6 bases, the J end lost 2 bases, and 15 bases lay between the germline ends. The germline V gene has CDR1 SGHNT and CDR2 YYREEE (reference sequence).

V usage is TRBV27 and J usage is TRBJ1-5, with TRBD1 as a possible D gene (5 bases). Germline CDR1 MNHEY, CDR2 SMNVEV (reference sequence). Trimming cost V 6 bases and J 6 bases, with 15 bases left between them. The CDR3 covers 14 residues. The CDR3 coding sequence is TGTGCCAGCAGCCCACAGGAGGAGGGTCAGCCCCAGCATTTT. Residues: CASSPQEEGQPQHF.

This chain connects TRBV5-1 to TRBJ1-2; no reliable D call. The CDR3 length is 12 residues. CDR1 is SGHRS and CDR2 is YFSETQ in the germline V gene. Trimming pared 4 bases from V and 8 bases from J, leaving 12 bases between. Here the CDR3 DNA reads TGCGCCAGCAGCGTTAATGCGGGGGGCTACACCTTC. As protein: CASSVNAGGYTF.

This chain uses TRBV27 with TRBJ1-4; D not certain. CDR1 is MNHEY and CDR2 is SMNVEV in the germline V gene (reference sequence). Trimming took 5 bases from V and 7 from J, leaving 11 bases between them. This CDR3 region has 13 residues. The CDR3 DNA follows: TGTGCCAGCAGTCCTGACGGCGGTGAAAAACTGTTTTTT. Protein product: CASSPDGGEKLFF.

CDR3: CASSQERGQNYGYTF. The CDR3, as DNA: TGCGCCAGCAGCCAAGAAAGGGGACAGAACTATGGCTACACCTTC. The V call is TRBV4-3, the J call TRBJ1-2, with TRBD1 identical over 7 bases. The germline V gene encodes CDR1 LGHNA and CDR2 YSLEER. This CDR3 is built from 15 residues. Trimming took 0 bases from V and 2 from J; bases not matched to a gene: 3.

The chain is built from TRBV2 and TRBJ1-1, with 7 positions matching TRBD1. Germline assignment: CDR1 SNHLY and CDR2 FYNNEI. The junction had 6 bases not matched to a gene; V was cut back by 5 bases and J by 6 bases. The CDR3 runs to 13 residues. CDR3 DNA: TGTGCCAGCAGTAGGACAGGCCCTCCTGAAGCTTTCTTT. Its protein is CASSRTGPPEAFF.

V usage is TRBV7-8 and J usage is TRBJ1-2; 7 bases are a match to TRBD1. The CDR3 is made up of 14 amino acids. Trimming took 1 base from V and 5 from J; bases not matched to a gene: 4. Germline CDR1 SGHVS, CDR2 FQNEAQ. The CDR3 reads CASSLVRDRYGYTF. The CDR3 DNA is TGTGCCAGCAGCTTAGTCCGGGACAGATATGGCTACACCTTC.

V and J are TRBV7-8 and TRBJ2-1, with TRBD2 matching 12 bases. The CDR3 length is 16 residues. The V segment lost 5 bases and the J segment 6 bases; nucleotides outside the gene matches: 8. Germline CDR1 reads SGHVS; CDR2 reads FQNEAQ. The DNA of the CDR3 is TGTGCCAGCAGCAAGGTACTAGCGGGAGGCATCAATGAGCAGTTCTTC. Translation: CASSKVLAGGINEQFF. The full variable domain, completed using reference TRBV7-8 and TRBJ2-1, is GAGVSQSPRYKVAKRGQDVALRCDPISGHVSLFWYQQALGQGPEFLTYFQNEAQLDKSGLPSDRFFAERPEGSVSTLKIQRTQQEDSAVYLCASSKVLAGGINEQFFGPGTRLTVL.

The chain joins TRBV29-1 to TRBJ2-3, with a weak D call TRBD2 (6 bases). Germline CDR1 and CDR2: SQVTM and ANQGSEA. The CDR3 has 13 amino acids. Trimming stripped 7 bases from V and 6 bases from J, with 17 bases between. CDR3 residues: CSGAAVGGDTQYF. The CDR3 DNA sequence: TGCAGCGGGGCGGCGGTTGGGGGGGATACGCAGTATTTT.

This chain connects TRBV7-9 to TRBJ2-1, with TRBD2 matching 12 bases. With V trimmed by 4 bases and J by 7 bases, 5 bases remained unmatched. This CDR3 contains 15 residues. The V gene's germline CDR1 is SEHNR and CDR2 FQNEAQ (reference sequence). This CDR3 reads CASSSRTSGNNEQFF. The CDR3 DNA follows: TGTGCCAGCAGCTCCCGGACTAGCGGGAATAATGAGCAGTTCTTC.

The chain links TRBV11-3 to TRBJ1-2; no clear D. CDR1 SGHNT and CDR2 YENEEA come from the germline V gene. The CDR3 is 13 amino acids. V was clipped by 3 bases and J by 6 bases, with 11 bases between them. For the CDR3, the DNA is TGTGCCAGCAGCTTCCAAACAGTTCATGGCTACACCTTC. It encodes CASSFQTVHGYTF.

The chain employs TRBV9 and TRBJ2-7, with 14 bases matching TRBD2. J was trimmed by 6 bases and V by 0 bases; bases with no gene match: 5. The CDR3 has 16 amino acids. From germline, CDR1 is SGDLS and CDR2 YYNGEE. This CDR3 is CASSVATGLAGVEQYF. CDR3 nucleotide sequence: TGTGCCAGCAGCGTAGCTACGGGACTAGCGGGAGTCGAGCAGTACTTC.

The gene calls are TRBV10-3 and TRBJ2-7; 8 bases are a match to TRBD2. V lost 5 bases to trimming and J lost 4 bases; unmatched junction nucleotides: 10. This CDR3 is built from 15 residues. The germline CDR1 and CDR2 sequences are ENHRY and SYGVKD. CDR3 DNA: TGTGCCATCAGTCGCGGACTAGCTATTTTTTACGAGCAGTACTTC. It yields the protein CAISRGLAIFYEQYF.

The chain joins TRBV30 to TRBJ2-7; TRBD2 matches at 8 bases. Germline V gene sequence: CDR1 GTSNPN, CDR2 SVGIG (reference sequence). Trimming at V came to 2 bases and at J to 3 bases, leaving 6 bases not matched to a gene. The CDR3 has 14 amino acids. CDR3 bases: TGTGCCTGGAGTCGGACTAGCAGCAGCTACGAGCAGTACTTC. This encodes CAWSRTSSSYEQYF.

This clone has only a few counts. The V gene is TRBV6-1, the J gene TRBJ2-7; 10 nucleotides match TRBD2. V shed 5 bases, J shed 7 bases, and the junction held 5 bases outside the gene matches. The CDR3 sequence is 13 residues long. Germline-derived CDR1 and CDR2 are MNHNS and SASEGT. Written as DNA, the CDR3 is TGTGCCAGCAGTCTAGCGGGAGCTGATGAGCAGTACTTC. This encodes CASSLAGADEQYF.

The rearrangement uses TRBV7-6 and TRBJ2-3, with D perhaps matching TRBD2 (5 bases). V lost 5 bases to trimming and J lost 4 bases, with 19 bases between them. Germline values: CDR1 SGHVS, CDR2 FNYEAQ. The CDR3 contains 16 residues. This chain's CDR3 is CASSHRVDSGADTQYF. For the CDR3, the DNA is TGTGCCAGCAGCCACCGCGTCGACTCCGGGGCAGATACGCAGTATTTT.

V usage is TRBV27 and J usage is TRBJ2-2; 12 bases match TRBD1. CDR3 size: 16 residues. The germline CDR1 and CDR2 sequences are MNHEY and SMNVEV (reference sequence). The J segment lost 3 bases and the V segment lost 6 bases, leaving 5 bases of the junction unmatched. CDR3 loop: CASSPGTGGYTGELFF. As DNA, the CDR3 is TGTGCCAGCAGCCCCGGGACAGGGGGCTACACCGGGGAGCTGTTTTTT.

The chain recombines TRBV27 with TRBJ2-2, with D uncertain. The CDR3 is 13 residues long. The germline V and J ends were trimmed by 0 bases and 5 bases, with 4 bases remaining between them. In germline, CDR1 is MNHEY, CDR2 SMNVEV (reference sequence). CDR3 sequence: CASSLSITGELFF. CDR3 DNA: TGTGCCAGCAGTTTATCTATAACCGGGGAGCTGTTTTTT.